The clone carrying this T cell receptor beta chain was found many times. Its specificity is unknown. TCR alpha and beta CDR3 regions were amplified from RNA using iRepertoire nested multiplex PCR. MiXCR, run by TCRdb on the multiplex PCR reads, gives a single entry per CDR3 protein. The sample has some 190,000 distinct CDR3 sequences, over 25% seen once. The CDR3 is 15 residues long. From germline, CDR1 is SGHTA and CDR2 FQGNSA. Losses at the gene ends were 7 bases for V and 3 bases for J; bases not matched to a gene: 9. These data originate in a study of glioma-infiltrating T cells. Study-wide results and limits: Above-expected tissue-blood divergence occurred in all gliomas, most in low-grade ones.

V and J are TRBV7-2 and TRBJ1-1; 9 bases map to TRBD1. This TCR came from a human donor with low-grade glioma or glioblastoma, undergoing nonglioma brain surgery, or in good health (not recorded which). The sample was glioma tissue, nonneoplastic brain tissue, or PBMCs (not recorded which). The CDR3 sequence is CASNTNTGGHTEAFF. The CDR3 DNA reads TGTGCCAGCAACACTAATACAGGGGGCCACACTGAAGCTTTCTTT.